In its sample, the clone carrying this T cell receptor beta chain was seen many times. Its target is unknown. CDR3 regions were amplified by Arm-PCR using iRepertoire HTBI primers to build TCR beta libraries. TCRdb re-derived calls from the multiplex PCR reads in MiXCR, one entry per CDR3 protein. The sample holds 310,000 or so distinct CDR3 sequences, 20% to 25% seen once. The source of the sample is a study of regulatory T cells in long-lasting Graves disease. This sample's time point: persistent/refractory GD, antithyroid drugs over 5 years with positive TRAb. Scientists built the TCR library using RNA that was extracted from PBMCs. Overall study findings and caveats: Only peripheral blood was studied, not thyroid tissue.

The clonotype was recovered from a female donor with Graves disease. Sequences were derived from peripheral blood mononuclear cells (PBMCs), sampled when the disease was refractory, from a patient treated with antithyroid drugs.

CDR3 region: CASSEGRKGAGELFF. CDR3 bases: TGTGCCAGCAGTGAAGGTCGTAAGGGAGCCGGGGAGCTGTTTTTT. The chain recombines TRBV6-1 with TRBJ2-2; maybe TRBD2 (5 bases). In germline, CDR1 is MNHNS, CDR2 SASEGT. V shed 1 base and J shed 6 bases, with 12 bases lying between them. There are 15 residues in the CDR3.